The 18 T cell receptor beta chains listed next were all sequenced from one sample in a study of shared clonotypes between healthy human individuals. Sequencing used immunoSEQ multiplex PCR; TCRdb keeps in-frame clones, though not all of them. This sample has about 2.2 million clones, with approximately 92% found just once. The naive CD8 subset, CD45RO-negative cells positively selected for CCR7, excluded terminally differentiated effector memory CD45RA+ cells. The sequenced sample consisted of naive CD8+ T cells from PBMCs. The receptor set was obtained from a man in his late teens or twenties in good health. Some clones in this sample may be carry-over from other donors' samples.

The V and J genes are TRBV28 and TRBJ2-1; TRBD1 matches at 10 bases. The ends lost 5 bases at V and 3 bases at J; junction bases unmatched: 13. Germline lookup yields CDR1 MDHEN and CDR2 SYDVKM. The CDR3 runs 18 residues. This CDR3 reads CASSTWGLDRGRYNEQFF. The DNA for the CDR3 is TGTGCCAGCAGTACCTGGGGACTCGACAGGGGGCGCTACAATGAGCAGTTCTTC.

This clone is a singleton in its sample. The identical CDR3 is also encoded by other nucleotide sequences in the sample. CDR3 region: CASSLGSYGYTF. In nucleotides, the CDR3 is TGTGCCAGCAGTCTAGGATCTTATGGCTACACCTTC. This sequence joins TRBV7-9 and TRBJ1-2; D remains ambiguous. The length of the CDR3 is 12 residues. Germline V gene lookup returns CDR1 SEHNR and CDR2 FQNEAQ (reference sequence). The germline V and J ends were trimmed by 6 bases and 5 bases, with 10 bases remaining between them.

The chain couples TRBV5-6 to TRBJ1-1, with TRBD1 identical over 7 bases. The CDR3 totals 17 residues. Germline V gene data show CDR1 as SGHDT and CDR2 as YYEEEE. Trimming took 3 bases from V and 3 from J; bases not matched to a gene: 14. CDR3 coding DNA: TGTGCCAGCAGCTCGGACAGGCCACCGAGGGCGGACACTGAAGCTTTCTTT. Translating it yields CASSSDRPPRADTEAFF.

CDR3 residues: CASSLGRGRWNEQYF. The CDR3, as DNA: TGTGCCAGCAGTTTGGGACGTGGACGTTGGAACGAGCAGTACTTC. J is TRBJ2-7 and V is TRBV28; D is tentatively TRBD1 or TRBD2 (5 bases each). The germline V gene encodes CDR1 MDHEN and CDR2 SYDVKM. The CDR3 loop spans 15 amino acids. V dropped 3 bases and J dropped 5 bases, with 17 bases sitting between them.

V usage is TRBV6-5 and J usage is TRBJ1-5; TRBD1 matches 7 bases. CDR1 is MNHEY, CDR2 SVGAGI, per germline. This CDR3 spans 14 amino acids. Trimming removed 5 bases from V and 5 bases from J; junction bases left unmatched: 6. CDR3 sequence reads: CASSDRVGDQPQHF. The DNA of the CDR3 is TGTGCCAGCAGTGACAGGGTGGGCGATCAGCCCCAGCATTTT.

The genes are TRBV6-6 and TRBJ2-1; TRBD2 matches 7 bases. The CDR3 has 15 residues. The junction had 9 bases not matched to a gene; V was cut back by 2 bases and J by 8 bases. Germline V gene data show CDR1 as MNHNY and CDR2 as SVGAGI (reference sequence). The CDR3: CASSYDGSGFHEQFF. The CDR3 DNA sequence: TGTGCCAGCAGTTACGATGGTAGCGGGTTCCATGAGCAGTTCTTC.

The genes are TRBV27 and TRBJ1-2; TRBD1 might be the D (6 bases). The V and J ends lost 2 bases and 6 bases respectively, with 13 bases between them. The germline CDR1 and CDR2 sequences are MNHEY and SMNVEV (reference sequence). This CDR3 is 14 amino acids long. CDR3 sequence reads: CASSLKGGLHGYTF. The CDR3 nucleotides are TGTGCCAGCAGTTTAAAAGGGGGACTCCATGGCTACACCTTC.

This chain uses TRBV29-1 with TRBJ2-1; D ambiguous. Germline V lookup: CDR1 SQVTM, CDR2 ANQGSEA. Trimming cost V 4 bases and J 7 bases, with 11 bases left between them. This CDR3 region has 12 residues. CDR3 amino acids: CSVGVTANEQFF. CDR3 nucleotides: TGCAGCGTTGGGGTGACGGCAAATGAGCAGTTCTTC.

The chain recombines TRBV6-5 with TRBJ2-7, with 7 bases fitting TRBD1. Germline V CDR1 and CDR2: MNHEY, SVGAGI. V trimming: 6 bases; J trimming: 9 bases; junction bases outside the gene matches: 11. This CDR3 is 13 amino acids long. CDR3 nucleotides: TGTGCCAGCAGCAAGACACAGGGGAGCGGGCAGTACTTC. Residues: CASSKTQGSGQYF.

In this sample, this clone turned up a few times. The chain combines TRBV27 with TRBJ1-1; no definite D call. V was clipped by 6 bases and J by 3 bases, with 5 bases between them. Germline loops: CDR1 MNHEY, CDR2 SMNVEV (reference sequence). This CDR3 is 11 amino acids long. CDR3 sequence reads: CASRQYTEAFF. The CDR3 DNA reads TGTGCCAGCAGACAGTACACTGAAGCTTTCTTT.

The CDR3 DNA reads as TGCGCCAGCAGTGAGCACCAGGGTCAGGCCACAGATACGCAGTATTTT. This codes for CASSEHQGQATDTQYF. The chain combines TRBV10-2 with TRBJ2-3; possibly TRBD1 for D (5 bases). V lost 2 bases and J lost 2, with 14 bases in between. From germline, CDR1 is WSHSY and CDR2 SAAADI. The CDR3 extends over 16 amino acids.

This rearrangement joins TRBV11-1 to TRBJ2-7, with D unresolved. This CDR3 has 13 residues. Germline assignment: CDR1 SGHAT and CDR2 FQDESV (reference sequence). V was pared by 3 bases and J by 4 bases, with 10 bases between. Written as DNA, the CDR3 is TGTGCCAGCAGCTTCATTAAGGGTTACGAGCAGTACTTC. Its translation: CASSFIKGYEQYF.

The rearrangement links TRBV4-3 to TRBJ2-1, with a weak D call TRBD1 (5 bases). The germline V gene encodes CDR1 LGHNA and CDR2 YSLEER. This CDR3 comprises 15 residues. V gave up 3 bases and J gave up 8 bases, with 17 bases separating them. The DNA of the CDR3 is TGCGCCAGCAGCCAGCAGGGCCCCTCGGTGGATGAGCAGTTCTTC. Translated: CASSQQGPSVDEQFF.

The CDR3 here is CASSLTPSGIETQYF. The CDR3 coding sequence is TGTGCCAGCAGCTTAACCCCTAGCGGGATTGAGACCCAGTACTTC. V gene TRBV11-2 combines with J gene TRBJ2-5, with TRBD2 matching 9 bases. Germline assignment: CDR1 SGHAT and CDR2 FQNNGV. This CDR3 has 15 amino acids. With 2 bases clipped from V and 5 bases from J, the junction kept 6 bases outside the gene matches.

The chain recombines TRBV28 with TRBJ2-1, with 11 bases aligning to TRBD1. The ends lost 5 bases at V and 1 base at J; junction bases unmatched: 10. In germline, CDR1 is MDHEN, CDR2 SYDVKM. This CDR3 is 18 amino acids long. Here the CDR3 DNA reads TGTGCCAGCAGTCCGGGACAGGGGGGGATTGGGTCCTACAATGAGCAGTTCTTC. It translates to CASSPGQGGIGSYNEQFF.

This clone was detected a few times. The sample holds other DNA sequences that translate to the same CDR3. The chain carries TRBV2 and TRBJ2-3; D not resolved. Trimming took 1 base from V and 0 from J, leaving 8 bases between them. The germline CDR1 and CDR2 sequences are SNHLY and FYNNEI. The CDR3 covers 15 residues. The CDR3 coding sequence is TGTGCCAGCAGTGAAGGAACTGCTAGCACAGATACGCAGTATTTT. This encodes CASSEGTASTDTQYF.

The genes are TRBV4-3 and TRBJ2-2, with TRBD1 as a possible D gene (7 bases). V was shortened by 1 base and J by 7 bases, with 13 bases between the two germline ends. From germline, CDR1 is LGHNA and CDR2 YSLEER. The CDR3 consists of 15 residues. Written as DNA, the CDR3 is TGCGCCAGCAGCCAAGGGGCAGGGGGGCTCGGGGAGCTGTTTTTT. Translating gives CASSQGAGGLGELFF.

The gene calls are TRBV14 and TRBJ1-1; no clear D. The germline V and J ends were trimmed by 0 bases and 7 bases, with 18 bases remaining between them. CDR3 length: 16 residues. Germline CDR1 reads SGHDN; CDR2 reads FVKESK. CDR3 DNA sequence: TGTGCCAGCAGCCAAGATAACCCCTTTAAGTGGAGTGAAGCTTTCTTT. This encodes CASSQDNPFKWSEAFF.